Below are 10 T cell receptor beta chains sequenced from a single sample in a study of OX40 agonist ivuxolimab in advanced cancers. Libraries were prepared by immunoSEQ multiplex PCR; TCRdb keeps only in-frame clonotypes and omits some of them. The top ten clones hold 0.32% of a sample with tens of thousands of clones, roughly 91% of them seen once. The sequencing used CD4+ or CD8+ T cells sorted from blood, collected in a trial of the OX40 agonist ivuxolimab. These receptors came from an adult with an advanced solid tumor such as melanoma, head and neck, liver or kidney cancer.

This clone was counted a single time. The chain joins TRBV28 to TRBJ2-3; weak D call: TRBD2 (6 bases). Germline V gene data show CDR1 as MDHEN and CDR2 as SYDVKM. This CDR3 contains 14 residues. V lost 8 bases to trimming and J lost 4 bases, with 16 bases between them. The CDR3: CASRSGDFSDTQYF. The CDR3 DNA follows: TGTGCCAGCCGGTCGGGGGATTTCTCAGATACGCAGTATTTT.

The rearrangement joins TRBV5-1 to TRBJ1-2, with D perhaps matching TRBD1 (6 bases). The CDR3 covers 15 residues. The germline V and J ends were trimmed by 4 bases and 6 bases, with 19 bases remaining between them. CDR1 is SGHRS and CDR2 is YFSETQ in the germline V gene. CDR3 amino acids: CASSRGVESENGYTF. For the CDR3, the DNA is TGCGCCAGCAGCAGGGGGGTGGAGTCGGAGAATGGCTACACCTTC. The whole variable domain, filled in from reference TRBV5-1 and TRBJ1-2, reads KAGVTQTPRYLIKTRGQQVTLSCSPISGHRSVSWYQQTPGQGLQFLFEYFSETQRNKGNFPGRFSGRQFSNSRSEMNVSTLELGDSALYLCASSRGVESENGYTFGSGTRLTVV.

The chain joins TRBV6-1 to TRBJ2-5, with D perhaps TRBD2 (6 bases). V lost 3 bases and J 5 bases, leaving 19 bases between the germline ends. Germline CDR1 MNHNS, CDR2 SASEGT. This CDR3 comprises 16 residues. CDR3 amino acids: CASSDVTGVVLETQYF. As DNA, the CDR3 is TGTGCCAGCAGTGACGTCACGGGAGTGGTCCTCGAGACCCAGTACTTC.

The chain has TRBV28 and TRBJ2-4; tentatively, D is TRBD1 (6 bases). The ends were cut back, 5 bases at V and 2 bases at J, with 19 bases in the middle. This CDR3 has 17 amino acids. Germline V gives CDR1 MDHEN, CDR2 SYDVKM. This CDR3 reads CASSPYSDSLSKNIQYF. In DNA, the CDR3 is TGTGCCAGCAGTCCTTACTCGGACAGTCTCTCCAAAAACATTCAGTACTTC.

The gene calls are TRBV10-3 and TRBJ1-4; tentatively, D is TRBD1 (6 bases). With 0 bases removed from V and 8 bases from J, the gap between germline ends came to 13 bases. CDR3 length: 15 amino acids. CDR1 and CDR2 from the germline V gene are ENHRY and SYGVKD. In nucleotides, the CDR3 is TGTGCCATCAGTGAGTCTTCGGGGGGCGAAGAAAAACTGTTTTTT. Translation: CAISESSGGEEKLFF.

The CDR3: CASSEGTGGQPQHF. In DNA, the CDR3 is TGTGCCAGCAGTGAGGGGACAGGGGGTCAGCCCCAGCATTTT. This sequence joins TRBV6-6 and TRBJ1-5; 11 nucleotides line up with TRBD1. The V gene end was trimmed by 5 bases and the J gene end by 6 bases; junction bases not matched to a gene: 3. From germline, CDR1 is MNHNY and CDR2 SVGAGI (reference sequence). The CDR3 sequence is 14 residues long.

The chain links TRBV7-2 to TRBJ2-2; 7 nucleotides agree with TRBD1. Germline assignment: CDR1 SGHTA and CDR2 FQGNSA. CDR3 size: 16 residues. Trimming cost V 2 bases and J 1 base; bases outside gene matches: 4. The CDR3 loop is CASSLFRTGNTGELFF. Here the CDR3 DNA reads TGTGCCAGCAGCTTATTTAGGACAGGGAACACCGGGGAGCTGTTTTTT.

The rearrangement joins TRBV10-3 to TRBJ2-5, with D hard to call. The CDR3 extends over 14 amino acids. The V gene lost 0 bases and the J gene lost 4 bases, with 9 bases spanning the gap. From germline, CDR1 is ENHRY and CDR2 SYGVKD. This chain's CDR3 is CAISESGVGETQYF. The CDR3 nucleotides read TGTGCCATCAGTGAGTCAGGAGTCGGAGAGACCCAGTACTTC.

On this clone: One end of the junction varies from germline; a read error may be responsible. The chain uses TRBV5-1 and TRBJ1-4; no clear D. The CDR3 totals 14 residues. CDR1 SGHRS and CDR2 YFSETQ come from the germline V gene. The CDR3 sequence: CASSLIEANGKLFF. The CDR3 nucleotides read TGCGCCAGCAGCTTAATTGAGGCTAATGGAAAACTGTTTTTT. The full variable domain, in which reference TRBV5-1 and TRBJ1-4 provide the parts outside the CDR3, is KAGVTQTPRYLIKTRGQQVTLSCSPISGHRSVSWYQQTPGQGLQFLFEYFSETQRNKGNFPGRFSGRQFSNSRSEMNVSTLELGDSALYLCASSLIEANGKLFFGSGTQLSVL.

V usage is TRBV18 and J usage is TRBJ1-6; D remains unclear. Germline V gene sequence: CDR1 KGHSH, CDR2 LQKENI. V lost 5 bases, J lost 7 bases, and 9 bases lay in between. The CDR3 extends over 13 amino acids. The CDR3 bases are TGTGCCAGCTCATATGCCAGAAATTCACCCCTCCACTTT. The encoded protein is CASSYARNSPLHF.